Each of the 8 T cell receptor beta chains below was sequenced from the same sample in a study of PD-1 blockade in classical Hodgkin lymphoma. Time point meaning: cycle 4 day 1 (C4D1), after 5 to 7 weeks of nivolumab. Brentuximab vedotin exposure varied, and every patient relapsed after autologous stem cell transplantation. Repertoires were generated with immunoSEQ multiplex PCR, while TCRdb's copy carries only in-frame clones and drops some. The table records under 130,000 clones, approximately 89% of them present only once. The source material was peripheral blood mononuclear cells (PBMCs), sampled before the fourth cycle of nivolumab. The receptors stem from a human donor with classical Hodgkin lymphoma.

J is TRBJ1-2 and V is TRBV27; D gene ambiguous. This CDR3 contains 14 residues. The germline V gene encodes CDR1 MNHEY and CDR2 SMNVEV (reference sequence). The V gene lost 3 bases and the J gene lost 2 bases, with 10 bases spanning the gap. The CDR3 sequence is CASSFRVGNYGYTF. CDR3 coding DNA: TGTGCCAGCAGTTTCAGAGTAGGGAACTATGGCTACACCTTC.

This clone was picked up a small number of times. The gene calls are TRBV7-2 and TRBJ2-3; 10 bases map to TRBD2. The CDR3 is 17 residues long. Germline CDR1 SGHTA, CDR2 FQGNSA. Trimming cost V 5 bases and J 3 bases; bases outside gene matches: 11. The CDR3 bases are TGTGCCAGCAGCGGCCAGATTAGCGGGAGGCGGACAGATACGCAGTATTTT. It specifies CASSGQISGRRTDTQYF.

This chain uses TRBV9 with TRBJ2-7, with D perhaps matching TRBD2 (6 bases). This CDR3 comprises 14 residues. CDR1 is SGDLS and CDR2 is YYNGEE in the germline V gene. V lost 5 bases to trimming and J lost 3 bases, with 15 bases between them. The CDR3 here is CASSAGTGDYEQYF. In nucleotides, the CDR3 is TGTGCCAGCAGTGCCGGGACTGGAGACTACGAGCAGTACTTC.

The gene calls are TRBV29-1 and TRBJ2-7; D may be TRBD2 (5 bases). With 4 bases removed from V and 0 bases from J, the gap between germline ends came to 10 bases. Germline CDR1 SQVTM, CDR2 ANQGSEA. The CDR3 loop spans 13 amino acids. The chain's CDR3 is CSVAGGSSYEQYF. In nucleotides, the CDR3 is TGCAGCGTTGCAGGAGGAAGCTCCTACGAGCAGTACTTC.

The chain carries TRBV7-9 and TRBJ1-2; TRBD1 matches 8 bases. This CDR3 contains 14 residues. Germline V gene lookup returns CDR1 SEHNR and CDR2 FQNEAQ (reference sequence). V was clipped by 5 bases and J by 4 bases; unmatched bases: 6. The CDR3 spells CASSPTDRAYGYTF. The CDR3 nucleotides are TGTGCCAGCAGCCCTACGGACAGGGCCTATGGCTACACCTTC.

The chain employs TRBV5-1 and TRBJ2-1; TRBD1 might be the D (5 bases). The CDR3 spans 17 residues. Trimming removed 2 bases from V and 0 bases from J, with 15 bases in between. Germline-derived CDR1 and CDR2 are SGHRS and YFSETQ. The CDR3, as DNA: TGCGCCAGCAGCTTTGGGGCCTCCGGTAGCTCCTACAATGAGCAGTTCTTC. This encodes CASSFGASGSSYNEQFF.

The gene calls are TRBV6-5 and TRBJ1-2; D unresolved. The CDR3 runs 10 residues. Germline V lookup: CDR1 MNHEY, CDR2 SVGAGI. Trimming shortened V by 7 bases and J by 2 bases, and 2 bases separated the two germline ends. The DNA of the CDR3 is TGTGCCAGCATAAACTATGGCTACACCTTC. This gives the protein CASINYGYTF.

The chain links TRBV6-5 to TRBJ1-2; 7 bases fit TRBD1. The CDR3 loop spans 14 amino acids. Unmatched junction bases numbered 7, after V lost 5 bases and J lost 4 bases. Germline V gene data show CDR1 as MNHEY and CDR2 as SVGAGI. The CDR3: CASSAGTAGYGYTF. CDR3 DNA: TGTGCCAGCAGTGCAGGGACAGCCGGCTATGGCTACACCTTC.